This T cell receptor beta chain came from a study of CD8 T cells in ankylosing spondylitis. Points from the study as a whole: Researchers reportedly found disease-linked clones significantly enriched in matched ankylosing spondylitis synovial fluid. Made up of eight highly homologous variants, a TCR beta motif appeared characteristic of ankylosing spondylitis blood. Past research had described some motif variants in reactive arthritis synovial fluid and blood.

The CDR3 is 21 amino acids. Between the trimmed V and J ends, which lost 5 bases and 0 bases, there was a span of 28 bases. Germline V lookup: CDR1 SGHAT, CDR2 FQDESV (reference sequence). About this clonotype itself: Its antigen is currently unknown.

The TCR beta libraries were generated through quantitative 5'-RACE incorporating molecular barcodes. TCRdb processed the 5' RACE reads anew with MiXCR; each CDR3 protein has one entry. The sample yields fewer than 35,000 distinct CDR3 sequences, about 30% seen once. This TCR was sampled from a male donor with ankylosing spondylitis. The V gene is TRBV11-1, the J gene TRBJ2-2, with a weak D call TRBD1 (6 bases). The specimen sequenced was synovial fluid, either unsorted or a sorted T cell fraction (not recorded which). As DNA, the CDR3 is TGTGCCAGCAGCCATCCCTCGGCAGGGGCAAACCCTAACCCGAACACCGGGGAGCTGTTTTTT. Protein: CASSHPSAGANPNPNTGELFF.